Below are 30 T cell receptor beta chains sequenced from a single sample in a study of response to subunit inactivated influenza vaccine. TCRdb called the RT-PCR reads again in MiXCR, with one record for every CDR3 protein. The sample has around 530,000 distinct CDR3 sequences, about 15% seen once. Sequencing used CD4+ T cells sorted from PBMCs, obtained around 2 years after vaccination. Receptors were obtained from a man between 50 and 70 years old who received an inactivated influenza vaccine.

The rearrangement links TRBV10-3 to TRBJ2-5; D perhaps matches TRBD2 (5 bases). Germline V CDR1 and CDR2: ENHRY, SYGVKD. This CDR3 spans 12 amino acids. Trimming removed 6 bases from V and 2 bases from J, with 7 bases in between. CDR3 protein: CAISGGQETQYF. DNA of the CDR3: TGTGCCATCAGCGGCGGGCAAGAGACCCAGTACTTC.

In nucleotides, the CDR3 is TGTGCCAGCACCCTTCGCTCTGGGGCCAACGTCCTGACTTTC. Its protein is CASTLRSGANVLTF. The chain couples TRBV2 to TRBJ2-6; D remains ambiguous. CDR3 length equals 14 residues. Trimming shortened V by 7 bases and J by 0 bases, and 7 bases separated the two germline ends. The germline V gene encodes CDR1 SNHLY and CDR2 FYNNEI.

V gene TRBV29-1 combines with J gene TRBJ2-5; a weak D match, TRBD1 (5 bases). The V and J ends lost 6 bases and 4 bases respectively, with 15 bases between them. Germline-derived CDR1 and CDR2 are SQVTM and ANQGSEA. The CDR3 runs to 13 residues. CDR3 loop: CSVSDTMAETQYF. The DNA of the CDR3 is TGCAGCGTCTCGGACACAATGGCAGAGACCCAGTACTTC. Complete variable domain (other parts from reference TRBV29-1 and TRBJ2-5): SAVISQKPSRDICQRGTSLTIQCQVDSQVTMMFWYRQQPGQSLTLIATANQGSEATYESGFVIDKFPISRPNLTFSTLTVSNMSPEDSSIYLCSVSDTMAETQYFGPGTRLLVL.

The sample holds a few counts of this clonotype. The rearrangement links TRBV24-1 to TRBJ1-5, with unresolved D. The CDR3 spans 14 residues. V lost 4 bases and J lost 4, with 10 bases in between. Germline V gives CDR1 KGHDR, CDR2 SFDVKD. For the CDR3, the DNA is TGTGCCACCAGTGACGACATCAGGAATCAGCCCCAGCATTTT. The encoded protein is CATSDDIRNQPQHF.

This clonotype was seen at least ten times. CDR3 residues: CSAGGQLLLSYNEQFF. In nucleotides, the CDR3 is TGCAGCGCCGGGGGACAGCTCCTCCTATCCTACAATGAGCAGTTCTTC. The V gene is TRBV29-1, the J gene TRBJ2-1; D is perhaps TRBD1 (7 bases). There are 16 residues in the CDR3. CDR1 is SQVTM and CDR2 is ANQGSEA in the germline V gene. Deletions cut 7 bases from V and 1 base from J, with 20 bases between.

The chain has TRBV7-9 and TRBJ2-7; tentatively, D is TRBD1 (6 bases). Germline V gene sequence: CDR1 SEHNR, CDR2 FQNEAQ (reference sequence). The CDR3 covers 13 residues. Trimming removed 6 bases at V and 6 bases at J, with 15 bases between. The CDR3 spells CASRPTGRGEQYF. For the CDR3, the DNA is TGTGCCAGCAGACCGACGGGCAGGGGCGAGCAGTACTTC.

The V and J genes are TRBV11-2 and TRBJ2-5, with TRBD2 identical over 9 bases. The CDR3 extends over 16 amino acids. Germline trimming cut 0 bases from V and 4 bases from J; bases unmatched to any gene: 6. CDR1 and CDR2 (germline): SGHAT, FQNNGV. The CDR3 reads CASSLDPLAGIETQYF. The CDR3 region has the DNA TGTGCCAGCAGCTTAGATCCCCTAGCGGGGATAGAGACCCAGTACTTC.

With respect to this clonotype: A read error may produce the germline difference seen at one junction end. The V call is TRBV12-3 or TRBV12-4, the J call TRBJ2-3; a possible D gene is TRBD2 (6 bases). CDR3 length equals 13 residues. CDR3 in DNA: TGTGCCAGCAGTTTGAAGCGGGCAGATATGCAGTATTTT. This gives the protein CASSLKRADMQYF.

This clonotype rates as medium-sized. V usage is TRBV5-1 and J usage is TRBJ2-2; 7 bases are a match to TRBD1. The CDR3 consists of 16 residues. The J segment lost 0 bases and the V segment lost 4 bases, leaving 6 bases of the junction unmatched. Looked up from germline, CDR1 is SGHRS and CDR2 is YFSETQ. The CDR3 here is CASSLDRVANTGELFF. In nucleotides, the CDR3 is TGCGCCAGCAGCCTTGACAGGGTTGCGAACACCGGGGAGCTGTTTTTT.

This clonotype has only a few counts. J is TRBJ1-2 and V is TRBV20-1; a weak D match, TRBD1 (6 bases). Germline loops: CDR1 DFQATT, CDR2 SNEGSKA (reference sequence). V dropped 5 bases and J dropped 5 bases, with 12 bases sitting between them. The CDR3 is 12 residues long. CDR3: CSASDRKYGYTF. The CDR3 nucleotides are TGCAGTGCTTCCGACAGGAAATATGGCTACACCTTC.

CDR3 nucleotides: TGCGCCAGCAGCCAAGATAGGAAGAGGTCTGGGGCCAACGTCCTGACTTTC. This encodes CASSQDRKRSGANVLTF. The V call is TRBV4-1, the J call TRBJ2-6; D unresolved. The V end was cut by 0 bases, the J end by 1 base, with 10 bases between. The CDR3 consists of 17 residues. From germline, CDR1 is MGHRA and CDR2 YSYEKL.

This clonotype was picked up a small number of times. J is TRBJ2-7 and V is TRBV29-1; D remains ambiguous. This CDR3 is 12 amino acids long. The germline V gene has CDR1 SQVTM and CDR2 ANQGSEA. The V end lost 4 bases, the J end lost 2 bases, and 9 bases lay between the germline ends. The CDR3 nucleotides read TGCAGCGTTGCCCTAGGGCCCTACGAGCAGTACTTC. Translating it yields CSVALGPYEQYF.

The chain joins TRBV30 to TRBJ2-1; 7 nucleotides agree with TRBD1. Germline-derived CDR1 and CDR2 are GTSNPN and SVGIG (reference sequence). The CDR3 is 15 amino acids. Trimming at V came to 0 bases and at J to 5 bases, leaving 7 bases not matched to a gene. As DNA, the CDR3 is TGTGCCTGGAGTGTTGGACAGGCGTTAAACAATGAGCAGTTCTTC. Encoded protein: CAWSVGQALNNEQFF. Full variable domain (remainder filled in from reference TRBV30 and TRBJ2-1): SQTIHQWPATLVQPVGSPLSLECTVEGTSNPNLYWYRQAAGRGLQLLFYSVGIGQISSEVPQNLSASRPQDRQFILSSKKLLLSDSGFYLCAWSVGQALNNEQFFGPGTRLTVL.

There are a few counts of this clonotype. The chain has TRBV27 and TRBJ2-7, with no clear D. The CDR3 has 13 amino acids. Germline V lookup: CDR1 MNHEY, CDR2 SMNVEV (reference sequence). The V end was cut by 5 bases, the J end by 3 bases, with 11 bases between. CDR3 amino acids: CASSTRPFYEQYF. The DNA for the CDR3 is TGTGCCAGCAGTACCCGTCCTTTCTACGAGCAGTACTTC.

This sequence joins TRBV12-3 or TRBV12-4 and TRBJ2-7, with 8 nucleotides matching TRBD2. V was clipped by 6 bases and J by 1 base; unmatched bases: 5. CDR3 length: 14 residues. The chain's CDR3 is CASRSGRESYEQYF. DNA of the CDR3: TGTGCCAGCAGAAGCGGGAGAGAGTCCTACGAGCAGTACTTC.

This clonotype came up a few times. The chain joins TRBV6-2 or TRBV6-3 to TRBJ2-7; 7 bases align to TRBD2. The CDR3 extends over 14 amino acids. Germline values: CDR1 MNHEY, CDR2 SVGEGT. The ends lost 6 bases at V and 7 bases at J; junction bases unmatched: 12. The CDR3 here is CASSRTPGAGEQYF. The CDR3 DNA sequence: TGTGCCAGCAGCCGTACGCCGGGAGCGGGGGAGCAGTACTTC.

V usage is TRBV5-1 and J usage is TRBJ1-6; D uncertain. The CDR3 extends over 15 amino acids. V was clipped by 2 bases and J by 7 bases, with 13 bases between them. Germline values: CDR1 SGHRS, CDR2 YFSETQ. CDR3 protein: CASSFTSNRNSPLHF. Here the CDR3 DNA reads TGCGCCAGCAGCTTTACCAGCAATAGAAATTCACCCCTCCACTTT.

This clonotype was counted ten times or more. The CDR3 bases are TGTGCCAGCAGCTATAGCGGGAGGGGGGAGACCCAGTACTTC. Translated, it gives CASSYSGRGETQYF. The chain employs TRBV12-3 or TRBV12-4 and TRBJ2-5, with 11 bases matching TRBD2. This CDR3 region has 14 residues. Trimming cost V 6 bases and J 5 bases; bases outside gene matches: 5.

The chain is built from TRBV28 and TRBJ2-1, with unresolved D. Trimming removed 6 bases at V and 8 bases at J, with 8 bases between. This CDR3 comprises 11 residues. Germline V CDR1 and CDR2: MDHEN, SYDVKM. CDR3 in amino acids: CASRRWDEQFF. The CDR3 DNA follows: TGTGCCAGCAGGCGGTGGGATGAGCAGTTCTTC.

The V gene is TRBV12-3 or TRBV12-4, the J gene TRBJ2-1, with 11 bases matching TRBD2. The CDR3 consists of 15 residues. The junction had 9 bases not matched to a gene; V was cut back by 7 bases and J by 7 bases. CDR3 sequence: CASTKGPSGGNEQFF. In nucleotides, the CDR3 is TGTGCCAGCACCAAAGGGCCTAGCGGGGGGAATGAGCAGTTCTTC.

This clonotype was counted only a few times. This chain links TRBV6-5 with TRBJ2-7; 8 bases fit TRBD1. Germline values: CDR1 MNHEY, CDR2 SVGAGI. The J segment lost 2 bases and the V segment lost 6 bases, leaving 6 bases of the junction unmatched. This CDR3 region has 14 residues. The CDR3 sequence: CASRLGQGPYEQYF. The CDR3 DNA sequence: TGTGCCAGCAGATTAGGACAGGGTCCCTACGAGCAGTACTTC.

This clonotype was seen only a few times. The chain recombines TRBV5-1 with TRBJ2-7, with 10 bases that match TRBD1. This CDR3 contains 15 residues. Germline trimming cut 2 bases from V and 1 base from J; bases unmatched to any gene: 3. Germline V gene lookup returns CDR1 SGHRS and CDR2 YFSETQ. The chain's CDR3 is CASSLKGQGSYEQYF. In DNA, the CDR3 is TGCGCCAGCAGCTTAAAGGGACAGGGGTCCTACGAGCAGTACTTC.

In its sample, this clonotype was seen a few times. The chain employs TRBV12-3 or TRBV12-4 and TRBJ1-1, with D possibly matching TRBD1 (6 bases). The CDR3 has 13 residues. V was pared by 7 bases and J by 1 base, with 10 bases between. CDR3 region: CASKWGPNTEAFF. The CDR3 region has the DNA TGTGCCAGCAAGTGGGGGCCGAACACTGAAGCTTTCTTT.

There are a few counts of this clonotype. The gene calls are TRBV9 and TRBJ2-1, with 11 bases fitting TRBD2. J lost 4 bases, V lost 4 bases, and 10 bases had no gene match. This CDR3 comprises 17 residues. CDR1 and CDR2 from the germline V gene are SGDLS and YYNGEE. The CDR3 nucleotides read TGTGCCAGCAGCTACGGACTAGCGGGCTACGGGTACAATGAGCAGTTCTTC. Its translation is CASSYGLAGYGYNEQFF.

The chain employs TRBV7-8 and TRBJ1-4, with 8 bases that match TRBD1. Losses at the gene ends were 2 bases for V and 8 bases for J; bases not matched to a gene: 4. The germline gives CDR1 SGHVS, CDR2 FQNEAQ. There are 14 residues in the CDR3. The CDR3 region has the DNA TGTGCCAGCAGCTTACAGGGGGCTCGGGAAAAACTGTTTTTT. It encodes CASSLQGAREKLFF.

The chain joins TRBV28 to TRBJ2-7; perhaps TRBD2 as D (6 bases). Trimming left V 9 bases short and J 2 bases short, with 14 bases between. Germline V gene sequence: CDR1 MDHEN, CDR2 SYDVKM. The CDR3 sequence is 13 residues long. The chain's CDR3 is CASSGGHPYEQYF. For the CDR3, the DNA is TGTGCCAGTTCCGGGGGTCACCCCTACGAGCAGTACTTC.

The rearrangement uses TRBV25-1 and TRBJ2-1, with 11 bases that match TRBD1. This CDR3 is built from 18 residues. Germline assignment: CDR1 MGHDK and CDR2 SYGVNS. V trimming: 5 bases; J trimming: 7 bases; junction bases outside the gene matches: 16. CDR3 DNA sequence: TGTGCCAGCAGTCCCGTCCGGGGACAGGGGGGCGTTAATAATGAGCAGTTCTTC. Amino acid sequence: CASSPVRGQGGVNNEQFF.

This clonotype was picked up a small number of times. This chain links TRBV2 with TRBJ2-5; no clear D. CDR3 size: 11 residues. V dropped 4 bases and J dropped 5 bases, with 5 bases sitting between them. In germline, CDR1 is SNHLY, CDR2 FYNNEI. The CDR3 here is CASSGRETQYF. For the CDR3, the DNA is TGTGCCAGCAGTGGTAGGGAGACCCAGTACTTC.

This clonotype has ten or more counts. The CDR3 here is CASSQGGLTYEQYF. The CDR3 DNA reads as TGTGCCAGCAGCCAAGGGGGACTCACCTACGAGCAGTACTTC. The genes are TRBV14 and TRBJ2-7; D is possibly TRBD2 (6 bases). V was clipped by 1 base and J by 2 bases, with 9 bases between them. The length of the CDR3 is 14 residues. Germline CDR1 SGHDN, CDR2 FVKESK.

The gene calls are TRBV10-3 and TRBJ2-1, with 8 positions matching TRBD2. The CDR3 contains 14 residues. The ends lost 4 bases at V and 5 bases at J; junction bases unmatched: 4. Germline CDR1 ENHRY, CDR2 SYGVKD. The CDR3 spells CAISGTSRDNEQFF. The DNA for the CDR3 is TGTGCCATCAGTGGGACTAGCCGTGACAATGAGCAGTTCTTC.